The 21 T cell receptor beta chains presented below share a single source sample, sequenced in a study of T cells in women clearing cervical HPV infection. Some clones are missing from TCRdb's copy, which holds only in-frame ones; the method was immunoSEQ multiplex PCR. This sample's clone table lists about 19,000 clones. The sequencing sample was made of blood buffy coat. The source is a woman aged 18-70 years with a cervical HPV16 infection that either progressed to CIN3+ or cleared (not recorded which).

In regard to this clone: The read falls 3 residues short of the CDR3 end, and the missing part is taken from the germline J gene. The chain joins TRBV2 to TRBJ1-2, with a possible D match to TRBD1 (5 bases). This CDR3 is built from 13 residues. Germline V CDR1 and CDR2: SNHLY, FYNNEI. The V gene lost 1 base and the J gene lost 4 bases, with 7 bases spanning the gap. This CDR3 reads CASSEVTAYGYTF. The sequenced CDR3 bases are TGTGCCAGCAGTGAAGTGACAGCCTATGGC.

A remark on this clone: The read halts 3 residues ahead of the CDR3 end, with the missing end drawn from the germline J gene. The chain carries TRBV7-3 and TRBJ2-2; D unresolved. CDR3 length: 13 amino acids. Germline V gives CDR1 SGHTA, CDR2 FQGTGA. With 2 bases removed from V and 5 bases from J, the gap between germline ends came to 6 bases. The CDR3 loop is CASSLFPTGELFF. The sequenced part of the CDR3 DNA is TGTGCCAGCAGCTTATTCCCGACCGGGGAG.

A note on this clone: The missing CDR3 end, 3 residues past where the read stops, is filled in from the germline J gene. The chain is built from TRBV6-2 or TRBV6-3 and TRBJ1-1, with 8 bases identical to TRBD1. With 6 bases clipped from V and 4 bases from J, the junction kept 7 bases outside the gene matches. From germline, CDR1 is MNHEY and CDR2 SVGEGT. This CDR3 region has 14 residues. The sequenced CDR3 bases are TGTGCCAGCAGGACCAGGGGGCTGGGCACTGAA. This encodes CASRTRGLGTE. The full CDR3 protein reads CASRTRGLGTEAFF.

A word on this clone: The read ends 3 residues early relative to the CDR3; the germline J gene fills the gap. The chain couples TRBV18 to TRBJ1-5; D might be TRBD1 (5 bases). V lost 0 bases, J lost 6 bases, and 15 bases lay in between. Germline CDR1 is KGHSH and CDR2 is LQKENI. CDR3 length: 16 residues. The covered CDR3 bases are TGTGCCAGCTCACCACCCGATGGGGGGATAGGTCAGCCC. Protein: CASSPPDGGIGQP. The whole CDR3 reads CASSPPDGGIGQPQHF.

A note on this clone: Coverage ceases 3 residues before the CDR3 finishes, and the germline J gene fills in the end. The chain links TRBV30 to TRBJ2-3; 13 nucleotides agree with TRBD2. Germline CDR1 and CDR2: GTSNPN and SVGIG (reference sequence). The V gene end was trimmed by 4 bases and the J gene end by 1 base; junction bases not matched to a gene: 17. CDR3 length: 20 amino acids. CDR3 DNA, as far as it was read: TGTGCCTGGACGACCTCCCGGACTAGCGGGGGCCCGAGGGGCACAGATACG. Its protein product is CAWTTSRTSGGPRGTDT. The CDR3, in full, reads CAWTTSRTSGGPRGTDTQYF.

The CDR3 DNA, read in part, is TGTGCCAGCAGCGTTCAGGGGCTCGATCAGCCC. This translates into CASSVQGLDQP. The complete CDR3 sequence is CASSVQGLDQPQHF. The chain recombines TRBV7-8 with TRBJ1-5; a possible D gene is TRBD1 (6 bases). The read gets to within 3 residues of the CDR3 end, and the germline J gene fills in the rest. The CDR3 is made up of 14 amino acids. V was shortened by 5 bases and J by 5 bases, with 13 bases between the two germline ends. The germline V gene has CDR1 SGHVS and CDR2 FQNEAQ.

Worth noting for this clone: The read comes to an end 3 residues before the CDR3 does, leaving the germline J gene to fill in the end. J is TRBJ2-2 and V is TRBV18; no definite D call. The germline V gene encodes CDR1 KGHSH and CDR2 LQKENI. CDR3 size: 16 residues. The V end was cut by 4 bases, the J end by 6 bases, with 18 bases between. The covered CDR3 bases are TGTGCCAGCTCACTCGCCTTACAGTTGGGCCCCGGGGAG. Translating gives CASSLALQLGPGE. The whole CDR3 region reads CASSLALQLGPGELFF.

On this clone: The sequenced fragment ends 3 residues before the CDR3 boundary, so the rest is inferred from the germline J gene. The rearrangement joins TRBV19 to TRBJ2-2; 8 nucleotides match TRBD1. Trimming cost V 5 bases and J 8 bases; bases outside gene matches: 10. This CDR3 has 15 residues. Looked up from germline, CDR1 is LNHDA and CDR2 is SQIVND (reference sequence). CDR3 bases read: TGTGCCAGTAGTCTAGGGACAGGTGGGACTGGGGAG. Amino acids: CASSLGTGGTGE. From start to end, the CDR3 is CASSLGTGGTGELFF.

Details on this clone: The CDR3 end falls 3 residues outside the read, so it is completed with the germline J gene. The genes are TRBV18 and TRBJ1-2, with a weak D call TRBD1 (5 bases). CDR1 is KGHSH and CDR2 is LQKENI in the germline V gene. The CDR3 totals 20 residues. The CDR3 bases that were read are TGTGCCAGCTCACCAGTAAGGTCGTCAGACGGGGGATTAGCCAAAAACATC. This gives the protein CASSPVRSSDGGLAKNI. The full CDR3 sequence reads CASSPVRSSDGGLAKNIYTF.

In regard to this clone: The CDR3 end is not reached by the read, which stops 3 residues before it; the germline J gene fills it in. The chain recombines TRBV5-4 with TRBJ1-1; 9 positions agree with TRBD1. The CDR3 extends over 14 amino acids. Germline-derived CDR1 and CDR2 are SGHNT and YYREEE (reference sequence). With 1 base clipped from V and 4 bases from J, the junction kept 2 bases outside the gene matches. CDR3 bases read: TGTGCCAGCAGCTTGATGGGACAGGGCACTGAA. Protein product: CASSLMGQGTE. The full CDR3 protein reads CASSLMGQGTEAFF.

Details on this clone: The read terminates 3 residues before the CDR3 end, so the remaining end is supplied by the germline J gene. This chain connects TRBV20-1 to TRBJ1-2, with D perhaps matching TRBD1 (6 bases). With 4 bases removed from V and 4 bases from J, the gap between germline ends came to 10 bases. This CDR3 region has 12 residues. Germline V gene sequence: CDR1 DFQATT, CDR2 SNEGSKA (reference sequence). The CDR3 region is CSAIQGVYGYTF. The covered CDR3 bases are TGCAGTGCTATACAGGGTGTCTATGGC.

About this clone: The observed sequence ends 3 residues before the CDR3 terminus, with the missing tail filled in from the germline J gene. V usage is TRBV7-9 and J usage is TRBJ1-1; D is possibly TRBD1 (6 bases). Germline-derived CDR1 and CDR2 are SEHNR and FQNEAQ (reference sequence). The CDR3 is 13 residues long. The CDR3 loop reads CASQGGASDTAFF. The CDR3 DNA, read in part, is TGTGCCAGCCAAGGGGGGGCTTCAGATACG.

CDR3 bases read: TGTGCCAGCAAGGAAGCTCCAAGAGCGGATGGC. It translates to CASKEAPRADG. Given in full, the CDR3 is CASKEAPRADGYTF. V gene TRBV2 combines with J gene TRBJ1-2; D is undetermined. The read falls 3 residues short of the CDR3 end, and the missing part is taken from the germline J gene. Germline loops: CDR1 SNHLY, CDR2 FYNNEI. Trimming took 7 bases from V and 6 from J, leaving 18 bases between them. The CDR3 totals 14 residues. Supplemented by reference TRBV2 and TRBJ1-2, the full variable domain reads EPEVTQTPSHQVTQMGQEVILRCVPISNHLYFYWYRQILGQKVEFLVSFYNNEISEKSEIFDDQFSVERPDGSNFTLKIRSTKLEDSAMYFCASKEAPRADGYTFGSGTRLTVV.

Concerning this clone itself: The junction does not match germline at one end; this may be a read error. From the germline J gene comes the end of the CDR3, since the read stops 3 residues before it. J is TRBJ2-7 and V is TRBV4-2; 8 bases are shared with TRBD1. This CDR3 has 15 residues. CDR1 is LGHNA and CDR2 is YNFKEQ in the germline V gene. CDR3 sequence: CASSPGTGITYEQYF. The CDR3 DNA, read in part, is TGCGCCAGCAGCCCCGGGACAGGCATAACCTACGAG.

As for this clone: The read ends 3 residues before the CDR3 terminus; that terminus is restored from the germline J gene. V is TRBV15 and J is TRBJ2-2; D perhaps matches TRBD1 (5 bases). The CDR3 has 12 amino acids. Germline V CDR1 and CDR2: LNHNV, YYDKDF (reference sequence). With 8 bases removed from V and 7 bases from J, the gap between germline ends came to 11 bases. The CDR3 loop reads CATSRGNGELFF. The CDR3 DNA, read in part, is TGTGCCACCTCTAGGGGAAACGGGGAG. Full variable domain (rest looked up from reference TRBV15 and TRBJ2-2): DAMVIQNPRYQVTQFGKPVTLSCSQTLNHNVMYWYQQKSSQAPKLLFHYYDKDFNNEADTPDNFQSRRPNTSFCFLDIRSPGLGDTAMYLCATSRGNGELFFGEGSRLTVL.

In the case of this clone: The read ends 3 residues early relative to the CDR3; the germline J gene fills the gap. J is TRBJ2-3 and V is TRBV19; 9 bases line up with TRBD1. The germline V gene encodes CDR1 LNHDA and CDR2 SQIVND (reference sequence). This CDR3 region has 16 residues. CDR3 in amino acids: CASMGYGQGSDQPQYF. CDR3 bases read: TGTGCCAGTATGGGGTACGGACAGGGGTCAGATCAGCCG.

Remarks on this clone: The read falls 3 residues short of the CDR3 end, and the missing part is taken from the germline J gene. The chain uses TRBV18 and TRBJ1-2, with unresolved D. CDR1 is KGHSH and CDR2 is LQKENI in the germline V gene. The CDR3 sequence is 15 residues long. The CDR3: CASSPPRLAGDTYTF. The CDR3 bases that were read are TGTGCCAGCTCACCACCCCGTCTAGCCGGAGATACC.

A word on this clone: Coverage ceases 3 residues before the CDR3 finishes, and the germline J gene fills in the end. This rearrangement joins TRBV5-1 to TRBJ2-2; possible D gene TRBD1, 6 bases. The CDR3 runs to 16 residues. Germline CDR1 reads SGHRS; CDR2 reads YFSETQ. The CDR3 region is CASSSYREQGNEKLFF. CDR3 DNA (partial): TGCGCCAGCAGCTCTTACAGGGAGCAGGGGAATGAAAAG.

Turning to this clone: The read falls 3 residues short of the CDR3 end, and the missing part is taken from the germline J gene. V gene TRBV20-1 combines with J gene TRBJ2-7, with 10 bases that match TRBD1. Germline CDR1 reads DFQATT; CDR2 reads SNEGSKA (reference sequence). This CDR3 contains 16 residues. The V and J ends lost 3 bases and 4 bases, in that order; junction bases with no gene match: 12. The covered CDR3 bases are TGCAGTGCTAGGAACAGCGGGACAGGGGAGTTTTACGAG. Translating gives CSARNSGTGEFYE. The complete CDR3 sequence is CSARNSGTGEFYEQYF.

A word on this clone: The CDR3 extends 3 residues past the end of the read, so its final part is completed from the germline J gene. J is TRBJ1-1 and V is TRBV7-2, with TRBD1 matching over 9 bases. Germline V gives CDR1 SGHTA, CDR2 FQGNSA. The ends lost 5 bases at V and 6 bases at J; junction bases unmatched: 7. The CDR3 is made up of 14 amino acids. CDR3: CASSQGQGWPEAFF. Partial CDR3 DNA: TGTGCCAGCAGCCAGGGACAGGGATGGCCTGAA.

Concerning this clone: The CDR3 extends 3 residues past the end of the read, so its final part is completed from the germline J gene. V usage is TRBV7-3 and J usage is TRBJ2-2, with 9 bases lining up with TRBD2. The length of the CDR3 is 18 residues. V trimming: 5 bases; J trimming: 1 base; junction bases outside the gene matches: 11. The V gene's germline CDR1 is SGHTA and CDR2 FQGTGA. The chain's CDR3 is CASSPRGGAGGNTGELFF. The covered CDR3 bases are TGTGCCAGCAGCCCTAGAGGAGGAGCGGGGGGGAACACCGGGGAG.